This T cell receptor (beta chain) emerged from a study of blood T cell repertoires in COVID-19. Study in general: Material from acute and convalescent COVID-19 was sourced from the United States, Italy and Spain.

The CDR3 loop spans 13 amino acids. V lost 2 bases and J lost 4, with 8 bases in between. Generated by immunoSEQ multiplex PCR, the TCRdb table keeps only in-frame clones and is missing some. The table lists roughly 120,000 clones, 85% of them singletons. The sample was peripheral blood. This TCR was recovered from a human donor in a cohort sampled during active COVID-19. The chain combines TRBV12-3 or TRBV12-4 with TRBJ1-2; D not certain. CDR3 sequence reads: CASSLSGLYGYTF. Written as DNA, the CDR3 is TGTGCCAGCAGTTTAAGTGGGCTCTATGGCTACACCTTC.